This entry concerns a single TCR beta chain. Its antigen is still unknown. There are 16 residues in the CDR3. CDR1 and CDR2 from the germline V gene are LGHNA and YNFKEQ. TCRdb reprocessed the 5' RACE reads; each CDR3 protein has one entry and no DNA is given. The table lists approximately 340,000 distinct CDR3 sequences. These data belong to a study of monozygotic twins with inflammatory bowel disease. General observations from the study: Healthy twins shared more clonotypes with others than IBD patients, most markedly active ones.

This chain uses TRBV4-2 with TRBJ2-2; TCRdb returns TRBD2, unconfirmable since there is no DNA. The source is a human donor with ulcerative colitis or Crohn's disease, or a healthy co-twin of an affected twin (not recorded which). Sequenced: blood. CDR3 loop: CASSQVTGGNTGELFF.